The 21 T cell receptor beta chains reported below all come from one sample, sequenced in a study of human T cells and chemical hapten exposure listed by TCRdb under 2021. Explained via the paper, the time point label denotes: pre-sensitization, week 0. The label giving this sample's treatment or condition can be read as: therapeutic diphenylcyclopropenone sensitization with weekly scalp DPC. The library came from RACE. Reads for this sample came from a NextSeq 500. Starting from the raw public reads, TCRdb applied fastp trimming at Q25, assembled clones with MiXCR and retained in-frame beta chains. A single entry per CDR3 protein holds the most common genes and DNA from its merged rows. Counted in this sample were around 95,000 distinct CDR3 sequences; 9.5% to 14% of them appeared once. 3.1% of the sample is taken by the ten largest. The sequenced sample was whole blood, obtained in connection with sensitization to the hapten diphenylcyclopropenone (DPC). The receptors derive from a woman in her sixties with alopecia areata. Some clones in this sample may be carry-over from other donors' samples.

The sample holds a few counts of this clonotype. The chain links TRBV7-3 to TRBJ2-2; 8 nucleotides align to TRBD2. The trim removed 5 bases at V and 0 bases at J, leaving 2 bases unmatched. The CDR3 runs 15 residues. Germline V gene lookup returns CDR1 SGHTA and CDR2 FQGTGA. DNA for the CDR3: TGTGCCAGCAGCCTTAGCGGGGCGAACACCGGGGAGCTGTTTTTT. Translating gives CASSLSGANTGELFF.

The rearrangement uses TRBV24-1 and TRBJ2-3; no definite D call. Between the trimmed V and J ends, which lost 4 bases and 5 bases, there was a span of 9 bases. Germline values: CDR1 KGHDR, CDR2 SFDVKD. This CDR3 has 13 amino acids. The CDR3 nucleotides are TGTGCCACCAGTGAGCGAATAGGAGATACGCAGTATTTT. Amino acids: CATSERIGDTQYF.

This clonotype was picked up many times. The chain joins TRBV27 to TRBJ2-7; D remains unclear. Germline values: CDR1 MNHEY, CDR2 SMNVEV (reference sequence). This CDR3 contains 14 residues. Trimming shortened V by 6 bases and J by 3 bases, and 15 bases separated the two germline ends. CDR3 amino acids: CASRTSPGNYEQYF. In DNA form, the CDR3 reads TGTGCCAGCAGGACCTCCCCCGGAAACTACGAGCAGTACTTC.

The chain employs TRBV6-6 and TRBJ2-7, with D perhaps assigned TRBD1 or TRBD2 (5 bases each). The CDR3 spans 16 residues. V was shortened by 6 bases and J by 3 bases, with 21 bases between the two germline ends. The germline gives CDR1 MNHNY, CDR2 SVGAGI (reference sequence). CDR3 in DNA: TGTGCCAGCAGAACCCTCGGGACGGTGGGCGTCTACGAGCAGTACTTC. Residues: CASRTLGTVGVYEQYF.

As concerns this clonotype: This could be a read error, since a much larger clone is one nucleotide away. V gene TRBV7-9 combines with J gene TRBJ1-6; D is undetermined. The CDR3 has 14 amino acids. CDR1 is SEHNR, CDR2 FQNEAQ, per germline (reference sequence). The CDR3 sequence: CASSLSPEGSSLHF. CDR3 DNA: TGTGCCAGCAGCTTGTCCCCCGAGGGTTCATCCCTCCACTTT.

This clonotype came up many times. The chain carries TRBV20-1 and TRBJ2-3; 7 bases fit TRBD2. The CDR3 covers 15 residues. With 1 base clipped from V and 0 bases from J, the junction kept 4 bases outside the gene matches. From germline, CDR1 is DFQATT and CDR2 SNEGSKA (reference sequence). The CDR3 DNA reads as TGCAGTGCTAGAGTGAGCGGGGTTAGCACAGATACGCAGTATTTT. Translated: CSARVSGVSTDTQYF.

The genes are TRBV2 and TRBJ2-1; D ambiguous. This CDR3 has 13 amino acids. Trimming left V 11 bases short and J 6 bases short, with 17 bases between. Per the germline V gene, CDR1 is SNHLY and CDR2 is FYNNEI. CDR3 loop: CACKSLGTNEQFF. CDR3 DNA: TGTGCCTGCAAGAGCTTGGGTACCAATGAGCAGTTCTTC.

The V call is TRBV6-5, the J call TRBJ1-1, with D unclear. The length of the CDR3 is 13 residues. Germline CDR1 and CDR2: MNHEY and SVGAGI. V was trimmed by 5 bases and J by 5 bases, leaving 12 bases between them. CDR3 in DNA: TGTGCCAGCAGTCAAACAACCTGGACTGAAGCTTTCTTT. This translates into CASSQTTWTEAFF.

This clonotype has just a few counts. The chain has TRBV25-1 and TRBJ2-7; possible D gene TRBD2, 5 bases. CDR1 MGHDK and CDR2 SYGVNS come from the germline V gene. This CDR3 comprises 15 residues. Trimming pared 1 base from V and 0 bases from J, leaving 10 bases between. CDR3: CASSESLEVSYEQYF. CDR3 coding DNA: TGTGCCAGCAGTGAATCGTTGGAGGTCTCCTACGAGCAGTACTTC.

This clonotype was detected ten times or more. This chain uses TRBV15 with TRBJ2-7; D is perhaps TRBD1 (6 bases). The length of the CDR3 is 16 residues. Germline lookup yields CDR1 LNHNV and CDR2 YYDKDF (reference sequence). V was trimmed by 1 base and J by 5 bases, leaving 18 bases between them. CDR3 loop: CATSRGDDRQANEQYF. The CDR3 nucleotides are TGTGCCACCAGCAGAGGGGATGACAGGCAGGCCAACGAGCAGTACTTC.

The chain joins TRBV5-1 to TRBJ1-1, with D perhaps matching TRBD1 (6 bases). Germline V lookup: CDR1 SGHRS, CDR2 YFSETQ. V was shortened by 0 bases and J by 8 bases, with 14 bases between the two germline ends. This CDR3 is built from 14 residues. The CDR3 loop is CASSLAAQGAEAFF. CDR3 nucleotides: TGCGCCAGCAGCTTGGCCGCACAGGGAGCCGAAGCTTTCTTT.

This clonotype was counted between two and nine times. The chain recombines TRBV2 with TRBJ2-5; D uncertain. Germline CDR1 and CDR2: SNHLY and FYNNEI. The germline V and J ends were trimmed by 8 bases and 5 bases, with 9 bases remaining between them. The CDR3 is 11 amino acids. The CDR3 is CASSHGETQYF. In DNA form, the CDR3 reads TGTGCCAGCTCCCATGGGGAGACCCAGTACTTC.

This clonotype was found a few times. The J gene is TRBJ2-1, the V gene TRBV20-1, with 8 bases that match TRBD2. V was clipped by 5 bases and J by 5 bases; unmatched bases: 11. This CDR3 is 15 amino acids long. The germline V gene encodes CDR1 DFQATT and CDR2 SNEGSKA (reference sequence). CDR3 sequence (DNA): TGCAGTGCTCCCCGCGGGCGGGGGGACAACAATGAGCAGTTCTTC. Translated, it gives CSAPRGRGDNNEQFF.

This clonotype occurred many times. The chain uses TRBV12-3 or TRBV12-4 and TRBJ2-5, with D unclear. This CDR3 spans 12 amino acids. V lost 3 bases to trimming and J lost 5 bases, with 7 bases between them. CDR3 protein: CASSFGLETQYF. The CDR3 nucleotides read TGTGCCAGCAGTTTTGGTCTGGAGACCCAGTACTTC.

This clonotype was detected only a few times. This chain connects TRBV24-1 to TRBJ1-3, with a tentative D call TRBD1 (6 bases). The length of the CDR3 is 18 residues. The germline CDR1 and CDR2 sequences are KGHDR and SFDVKD. The V and J ends lost 0 bases and 1 base respectively, with 15 bases between them. The CDR3 sequence is CATSDLLEGVESGNTIYF. CDR3 nucleotide sequence: TGTGCCACCAGTGATTTGCTGGAGGGGGTCGAATCTGGAAACACCATATATTTT.

This rearrangement joins TRBV29-1 to TRBJ1-1; D is uncertain. The CDR3 consists of 11 residues. V gave up 7 bases and J gave up 0 bases, with 6 bases separating them. Germline CDR1 reads SQVTM; CDR2 reads ANQGSEA. The CDR3 sequence: CSATMNTEAFF. The CDR3 DNA follows: TGCAGCGCTACGATGAACACTGAAGCTTTCTTT.

This clonotype was picked up many times. The genes are TRBV6-5 and TRBJ1-1; D remains unclear. The V gene lost 0 bases and the J gene lost 5 bases, with 13 bases spanning the gap. Germline-derived CDR1 and CDR2 are MNHEY and SVGAGI. This CDR3 is 15 amino acids long. In nucleotides, the CDR3 is TGTGCCAGCAGTTACTCGAACGGGTGGAGTACTGAAGCTTTCTTT. Amino acids: CASSYSNGWSTEAFF.

In this sample, this clonotype turned up many times. The chain couples TRBV29-1 to TRBJ1-2; the match to TRBD1 covers 9 bases. The trim removed 4 bases at V and 3 bases at J, leaving 9 bases unmatched. CDR3 length equals 15 residues. Per the germline V gene, CDR1 is SQVTM and CDR2 is ANQGSEA. The CDR3 here is CSVGDRGGADYGYTF. The CDR3 region has the DNA TGCAGCGTTGGAGACAGGGGGGGTGCGGACTATGGCTACACCTTC.

This chain links TRBV5-1 with TRBJ1-5; D ambiguous. The CDR3 covers 15 residues. CDR1 and CDR2 (germline): SGHRS, YFSETQ. The V and J ends lost 4 bases and 2 bases respectively, with 13 bases between them. The CDR3 sequence: CASSLMGDGNQPQHF. Here the CDR3 DNA reads TGCGCCAGCAGCCTTATGGGAGATGGCAATCAGCCCCAGCATTTT.

The sample holds many counts of this clonotype. The V gene is TRBV29-1, the J gene TRBJ2-4, with D perhaps matching TRBD1 (6 bases). This CDR3 has 12 amino acids. Germline V gives CDR1 SQVTM, CDR2 ANQGSEA. V lost 4 bases, J lost 7 bases, and 11 bases lay in between. The CDR3, as DNA: TGCAGCGTTGCAGGGGCTACGAACATTCAGTACTTC. This gives the protein CSVAGATNIQYF.

The J gene is TRBJ1-5, the V gene TRBV27; 9 bases agree with TRBD1. Trimming took 6 bases from V and 8 from J; bases not matched to a gene: 8. The CDR3 contains 14 residues. CDR1 MNHEY and CDR2 SMNVEV come from the germline V gene (reference sequence). The CDR3 is CASRPGQGLEPQHF. CDR3 bases: TGTGCCAGCAGACCGGGACAGGGTTTGGAGCCCCAGCATTTT.